The 20 T cell receptor beta chains given below trace back to one sample, sequenced in a study of memory CD4+ T cells and cytomegalovirus serostatus. The assay was immunoSEQ multiplex PCR, and TCRdb's table has in-frame clones only and misses some. The data contain under 80,000 clones, about 81% of them singletons. Single viable CD3+CD4+CD8-CD45RO+ cells were sorted as the memory CD4+ T cells. Material for sequencing was memory CD4+ T cells from blood. The receptors were sampled from an adult in good health and CMV-seronegative.

CDR3 in amino acids: CASSQERWLSGNTIYF. The CDR3 nucleotides read TGTGCCAGCAGCCAAGAACGATGGCTCTCTGGAAACACCATATATTTT. The rearrangement links TRBV14 to TRBJ1-3; D is undetermined. V was pared by 0 bases and J by 0 bases, with 9 bases between. The CDR3 runs 16 residues. In germline, CDR1 is SGHDN, CDR2 FVKESK.

The V gene is TRBV2, the J gene TRBJ1-5; 8 positions agree with TRBD1. J was trimmed by 3 bases and V by 8 bases; bases with no gene match: 6. Germline loops: CDR1 SNHLY, CDR2 FYNNEI. The CDR3 spans 14 residues. CDR3 loop: CASCRTGFNQPQHF. Written as DNA, the CDR3 is TGTGCCAGCTGCCGGACAGGGTTCAATCAGCCCCAGCATTTT.

This chain uses TRBV2 with TRBJ2-7; tentative D call: TRBD1 (5 bases). This CDR3 spans 14 amino acids. The germline V gene encodes CDR1 SNHLY and CDR2 FYNNEI. The germline V and J ends were trimmed by 7 bases and 5 bases, with 18 bases remaining between them. The CDR3, as DNA: TGTGCCAGCAACTCTCAGGGTGGCTTGGACGAGCAGTACTTC. This gives the protein CASNSQGGLDEQYF.

J is TRBJ2-5 and V is TRBV5-1; 7 bases match TRBD1. The CDR3 extends over 13 amino acids. CDR1 is SGHRS and CDR2 is YFSETQ in the germline V gene. The V and J ends lost 3 bases and 4 bases, in that order; junction bases with no gene match: 3. The CDR3 DNA is TGCGCCAGCAGCTACTACAGGGGAGAGACCCAGTACTTC. This gives the protein CASSYYRGETQYF.

The CDR3 loop is CATSRGTGISGTGELFF. CDR3 nucleotide sequence: TGTGCCACCAGCAGAGGGACGGGGATCTCGGGTACCGGGGAGCTGTTTTTT. The chain carries TRBV15 and TRBJ2-2, with D perhaps matching TRBD2 (5 bases). V was clipped by 1 base and J by 5 bases, with 17 bases between them. Germline lookup yields CDR1 LNHNV and CDR2 YYDKDF (reference sequence). CDR3 length: 17 residues.

The chain combines TRBV10-1 with TRBJ2-1; TRBD1 agrees at 7 bases. The CDR3 sequence is 12 residues long. Germline V lookup: CDR1 WNHNN, CDR2 SYGVQD (reference sequence). Unmatched junction bases numbered 7, after V lost 3 bases and J lost 14 bases. The CDR3 loop is CASSDLQGIEFF. CDR3 sequence (DNA): TGCGCCAGCAGTGACTTACAGGGGATCGAGTTCTTC.

This chain uses TRBV2 with TRBJ2-3; TRBD2 aligns across 10 bases. Looked up from germline, CDR1 is SNHLY and CDR2 is FYNNEI. The CDR3 has 14 residues. J gave up 6 bases and V 4 bases, and 4 bases lay outside the gene matches. The CDR3 loop is CASSVVSGRDTQYF. The CDR3 nucleotides are TGTGCCAGCAGTGTGGTTAGCGGGAGGGATACGCAGTATTTT.

The gene calls are TRBV5-5 and TRBJ2-1, with D unresolved. Trimming removed 3 bases at V and 9 bases at J, with 16 bases between. This CDR3 contains 14 residues. Germline values: CDR1 SGHKS, CDR2 YYEKEE (reference sequence). CDR3 nucleotide sequence: TGTGCCAGCAGCTGGGATGTCCTGCGAGTTGAGCAGTTCTTC. It is translated as CASSWDVLRVEQFF.

The chain combines TRBV11-1 with TRBJ2-6; D is ambiguous. This CDR3 is built from 15 residues. Germline V CDR1 and CDR2: SGHAT, FQDESV (reference sequence). V dropped 1 base and J dropped 4 bases, with 8 bases sitting between them. The CDR3 sequence is CASSLVALGANVLTF. The CDR3 nucleotides are TGTGCCAGCAGCTTAGTCGCTCTGGGGGCCAACGTCCTGACTTTC.

CDR3 region: CASSANPGTPGGSDTQYF. CDR3 DNA: TGTGCCAGCAGCGCAAACCCCGGGACGCCCGGGGGGTCAGATACGCAGTATTTT. The chain recombines TRBV7-3 with TRBJ2-3; 7 bases agree with TRBD2. This CDR3 contains 18 residues. V dropped 5 bases and J dropped 4; count of bases not matched to a gene: 18. The V gene's germline CDR1 is SGHTA and CDR2 FQGTGA.

The genes are TRBV27 and TRBJ1-3; a weak D match, TRBD1 (5 bases). Germline values: CDR1 MNHEY, CDR2 SMNVEV (reference sequence). CDR3 length equals 14 residues. Trimming shortened V by 5 bases and J by 2 bases, and 10 bases separated the two germline ends. The CDR3 loop reads CASSPPGAGNTIYF. DNA of the CDR3: TGTGCCAGCAGTCCGCCGGGGGCTGGAAACACCATATATTTT.

This chain uses TRBV28 with TRBJ1-3, with D hard to call. CDR1 and CDR2 from the germline V gene are MDHEN and SYDVKM. Trimming cost V 7 bases and J 3 bases, with 7 bases left between them. This CDR3 is built from 12 residues. CDR3 sequence: CASTEGGNTIYF. The CDR3 DNA sequence: TGTGCCAGCACAGAAGGTGGAAACACCATATATTTT. Full variable domain (remainder filled in from reference TRBV28 and TRBJ1-3): DVKVTQSSRYLVKRTGEKVFLECVQDMDHENMFWYRQDPGLGLRLIYFSYDVKMKEKGDIPEGYSVSREKKERFSLILESASTNQTSMYLCASTEGGNTIYFGEGSWLTVV.

This clone was detected only once. The CDR3 sequence is CASSKTSASYNEQFF. Here the CDR3 DNA reads TGTGCCAGCAGCAAAACTAGCGCCTCCTACAATGAGCAGTTCTTC. This sequence joins TRBV6-7 and TRBJ2-1, with 7 bases that match TRBD2. TRBV6-7 has ORF status, its function being uncertain. Losses at the gene ends were 6 bases for V and 0 bases for J; bases not matched to a gene: 5. The length of the CDR3 is 15 residues.

This chain links TRBV27 with TRBJ2-3; D assignment may be TRBD1 or TRBD2 (6 bases each). The germline gives CDR1 MNHEY, CDR2 SMNVEV (reference sequence). The CDR3 covers 14 residues. The ends were cut back, 4 bases at V and 2 bases at J, with 10 bases in the middle. In DNA form, the CDR3 reads TGTGCCAGCAGTTCTTGGGGGGCCACAGATACGCAGTATTTT. Encoded protein: CASSSWGATDTQYF.

The rearrangement uses TRBV5-4 and TRBJ1-3; maybe TRBD1 (5 bases). The CDR3 is 15 amino acids. Germline CDR1 SGHNT, CDR2 YYREEE (reference sequence). Deletions cut 0 bases from V and 1 base from J, with 8 bases between. The DNA of the CDR3 is TGTGCCAGCAGCTTGGCTGGGGGGTCTGGAAACACCATATATTTT. Amino acids: CASSLAGGSGNTIYF.

The rearrangement links TRBV19 to TRBJ2-2, with 7 bases lining up with TRBD1. From germline, CDR1 is LNHDA and CDR2 SQIVND (reference sequence). The J segment lost 5 bases and the V segment lost 5 bases, leaving 5 bases of the junction unmatched. The CDR3 is 14 residues long. CDR3 amino acids: CASSPGTATGELFF. The CDR3 region has the DNA TGTGCCAGTAGTCCCGGGACAGCAACCGGGGAGCTGTTTTTT.

This chain uses TRBV6-1 with TRBJ1-6; D gene uncertain. CDR1 and CDR2 (germline): MNHNS, SASEGT. V dropped 6 bases and J dropped 13 bases, with 10 bases sitting between them. CDR3 size: 11 residues. The CDR3 coding sequence is TGTGCCAGCAGGGAGGGTATCCCCCTCCACTTT. Protein sequence: CASREGIPLHF.

This clone showed up just once. The rearrangement joins TRBV5-1 to TRBJ2-2, with D possibly TRBD1 on 6 matching bases. The CDR3 length is 14 residues. Per the germline V gene, CDR1 is SGHRS and CDR2 is YFSETQ. The V and J ends lost 9 bases and 7 bases respectively, with 19 bases between them. CDR3: CATQYRVGGGELFF. Written as DNA, the CDR3 is TGCGCCACCCAATACAGGGTCGGAGGCGGGGAGCTGTTTTTT.

V gene TRBV6-1 combines with J gene TRBJ1-4, with D maybe TRBD1 (5 bases). Germline loops: CDR1 MNHNS, CDR2 SASEGT. Trimming cost V 2 bases and J 6 bases, with 16 bases left between them. The CDR3 covers 16 residues. As DNA, the CDR3 is TGTGCCAGCAGTGAAATCGGGGGAAGGCGAGATGAAAAACTGTTTTTT. It is translated as CASSEIGGRRDEKLFF.

This clone was detected only a few times. CDR3 sequence: CASRGTGRANTEAFF. In DNA, the CDR3 is TGTGCCAGCAGGGGGACAGGCCGGGCGAACACTGAAGCTTTCTTT. The J gene is TRBJ1-1, the V gene TRBV2, with 8 bases fitting TRBD1. With 6 bases clipped from V and 1 base from J, the junction kept 7 bases outside the gene matches. The CDR3 consists of 15 residues. In germline, CDR1 is SNHLY, CDR2 FYNNEI.